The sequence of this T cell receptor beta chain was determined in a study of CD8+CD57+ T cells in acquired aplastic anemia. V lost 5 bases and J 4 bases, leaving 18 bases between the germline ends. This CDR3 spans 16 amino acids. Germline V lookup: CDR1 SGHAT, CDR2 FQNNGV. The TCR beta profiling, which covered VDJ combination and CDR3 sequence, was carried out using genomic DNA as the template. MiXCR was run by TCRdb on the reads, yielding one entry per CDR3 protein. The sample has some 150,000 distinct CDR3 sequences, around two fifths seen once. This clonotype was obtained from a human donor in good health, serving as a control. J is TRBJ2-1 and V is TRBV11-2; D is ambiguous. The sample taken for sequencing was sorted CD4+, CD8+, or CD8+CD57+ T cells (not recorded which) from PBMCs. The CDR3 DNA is TGTGCCAGCAGCCCCGTCACTATCAAGGGTTACAATGAGCAGTTCTTC. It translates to CASSPVTIKGYNEQFF.